The clone carrying this T cell receptor (beta chain) came up once. As yet, its antigen is unknown. This CDR3 comprises 14 residues. V lost 4 bases and J 9 bases, leaving 19 bases between the germline ends. CDR1 is MDHEN, CDR2 SYDVKM, per germline. The data were taken from a study of STAT5B mutations in CD4+ large granular lymphocyte leukemia. At the level of the study: The CDR3 'QG' motif was associated with a particular HLA allele among healthy donors. Study findings and constraints: TRBV06-family usage was enriched in top patient clones (8/27) versus controls (2/35). Main leukemic clonotypes were patient-specific, but approximately 25% appeared at low frequency elsewhere. Without putative leukemic clones, patient CD4-sorted repertoires remained more clonal than healthy CD4+ repertoires.

Clones were read by immunoSEQ multiplex PCR, and TCRdb kept only the in-frame ones, dropping some. The table lists 20,000 to 25,000 clones, 75% of them singletons, with 4% in the top ten. The sequenced sample was CD4+ T cells from blood buffy coats. This TCR was recovered from a human donor in good health. This chain connects TRBV28 to TRBJ2-7, with D possibly being TRBD1 (7 bases). The CDR3 DNA reads TGTGCCAGCAGTTCGTCCCAGGGGGGCCCGCGGCAGTACTTC. Translation: CASSSSQGGPRQYF.